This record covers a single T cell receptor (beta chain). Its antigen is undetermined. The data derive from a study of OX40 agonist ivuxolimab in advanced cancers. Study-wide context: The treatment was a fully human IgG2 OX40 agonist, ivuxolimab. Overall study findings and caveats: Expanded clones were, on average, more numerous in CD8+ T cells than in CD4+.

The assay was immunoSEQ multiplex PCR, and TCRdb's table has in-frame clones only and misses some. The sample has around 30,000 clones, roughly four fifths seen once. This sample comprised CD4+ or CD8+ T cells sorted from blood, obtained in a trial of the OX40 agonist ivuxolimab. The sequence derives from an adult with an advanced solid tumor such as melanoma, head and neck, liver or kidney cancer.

The CDR3, as DNA: TGTGCCAGCTCACCAGCCCCTCTACAGGGGGGGGGAAAAGATACGCAGTATTTT. This gives the protein CASSPAPLQGGGKDTQYF. J is TRBJ2-3 and V is TRBV18; D is perhaps TRBD1 (8 bases). Germline CDR1 reads KGHSH; CDR2 reads LQKENI. The V gene lost 2 bases and the J gene lost 5 bases, with 23 bases spanning the gap. This CDR3 region has 18 residues. The entire variable domain, with the rest obtained from reference TRBV18 and TRBJ2-3, is as follows: NAGVMQNPRHLVRRRGQEARLRCSPMKGHSHVYWYRQLPEEGLKFMVYLQKENIIDESGMPKERFSAEFPKEGPSILRIQQVVRGDSAAYFCASSPAPLQGGGKDTQYFGPGTRLTVL.